The next 14 T cell receptor beta chains were all read from a single sample in a study of patients and donors after allogeneic stem cell transplantation. TCRdb re-analysed the RT-PCR reads in MiXCR, keeping a single row per CDR3 protein. This table holds about a million distinct CDR3 sequences, more than 15% found once. The material sequenced was blood, either unsorted or a sorted T cell fraction (not recorded which). These receptors were collected from a human donor who was either an allogeneic HSCT recipient or a stem cell or donor lymphocyte infusion donor (not recorded which). It is not recorded whose cells these are; they may come from a transplant donor.

This clonotype turned up a few times. J is TRBJ2-1 and V is TRBV19; 16 nucleotides match TRBD2. Trimming at V came to 4 bases and at J to 6 bases, leaving 9 bases not matched to a gene. This CDR3 contains 18 residues. Germline CDR1 and CDR2: LNHDA and SQIVND (reference sequence). CDR3 nucleotide sequence: TGTGCCAGTAGTAGAAGTCCCGGGACTAGCGGGAGGGTCAATGAGCAGTTCTTC. Translating gives CASSRSPGTSGRVNEQFF.

V usage is TRBV4-1 and J usage is TRBJ1-2; D is unclear. The CDR3 loop spans 8 amino acids. The germline V and J ends were trimmed by 7 bases and 8 bases, with 2 bases remaining between them. CDR1 and CDR2 (germline): MGHRA, YSYEKL. The CDR3 spells CASTGYTF. Here the CDR3 DNA reads TGCGCCAGCACCGGCTACACCTTC.

This sequence joins TRBV7-9 and TRBJ2-1; 10 bases are a match to TRBD2. Germline CDR1 reads SEHNR; CDR2 reads FQNEAQ (reference sequence). V shed 5 bases, J shed 8 bases, and the junction held 9 bases outside the gene matches. This CDR3 region has 15 residues. This chain's CDR3 is CASSLSGGASDEQFF. DNA of the CDR3: TGTGCCAGCAGCCTGAGCGGGGGGGCGTCGGATGAGCAGTTCTTC.

This clonotype has a count of ten or more. V is TRBV12-3 or TRBV12-4 and J is TRBJ2-2, with D uncertain. The V gene lost 1 base and the J gene lost 1 base, with 4 bases spanning the gap. The CDR3 totals 14 residues. The CDR3 DNA sequence: TGTGCCAGCAGTTTAGGGGTGAACACCGGGGAGCTGTTTTTT. It codes for CASSLGVNTGELFF.

A few counts support this clonotype. J is TRBJ2-7 and V is TRBV28; D not resolved. CDR1 and CDR2 from the germline V gene are MDHEN and SYDVKM. The CDR3 is 15 residues long. The V end was cut by 5 bases, the J end by 0 bases, with 14 bases between. The CDR3 bases are TGTGCCAGCAGTCCCCTAGTAGCCCCCTCCTACGAGCAGTACTTC. Protein sequence: CASSPLVAPSYEQYF.

The chain employs TRBV7-9 and TRBJ2-3, with 11 bases lining up with TRBD2. The CDR3 runs 17 residues. V lost 1 base and J lost 4; bases outside the gene matches: 7. CDR1 is SEHNR, CDR2 FQNEAQ, per germline (reference sequence). Here the CDR3 reads CASSLGFSGRASDTQYF. The CDR3 DNA follows: TGTGCCAGCAGCTTAGGCTTTAGCGGGAGGGCGTCAGATACGCAGTATTTT.

In its sample, this clonotype was seen once. The V call is TRBV20-1, the J call TRBJ2-3; D is tentatively TRBD1 or TRBD2 (5 bases each). CDR3 size: 14 residues. Germline V gene sequence: CDR1 DFQATT, CDR2 SNEGSKA (reference sequence). V lost 6 bases and J 4 bases, leaving 17 bases between the germline ends. The CDR3 region is CSARRMRGADTQYF. CDR3 nucleotide sequence: TGCAGTGCCAGGAGGATGAGGGGCGCAGATACGCAGTATTTT.

The chain employs TRBV20-1 and TRBJ2-7; 9 nucleotides match TRBD2. The CDR3 sequence is 15 residues long. Germline CDR1 reads DFQATT; CDR2 reads SNEGSKA (reference sequence). Trimming removed 3 bases from V and 2 bases from J; junction bases left unmatched: 8. The CDR3: CSARGVSGRTYEQYF. The DNA of the CDR3 is TGCAGTGCTAGGGGGGTCAGCGGGAGGACCTACGAGCAGTACTTC.

This sequence joins TRBV19 and TRBJ2-1; no reliable D call. The CDR3 is 13 amino acids. CDR1 is LNHDA and CDR2 is SQIVND in the germline V gene (reference sequence). The V end lost 3 bases, the J end lost 2 bases, and 5 bases lay between the germline ends. CDR3 protein: CASSILAYNEQFF. The CDR3 DNA sequence: TGTGCCAGTAGTATCCTAGCCTACAATGAGCAGTTCTTC.

The table lists this clonotype with a few counts. This chain joins TRBV5-8 and TRBJ1-3, with D tentatively TRBD1 (5 bases). The CDR3 consists of 14 residues. Trimming took 1 base from V and 2 from J, leaving 7 bases between them. CDR1 is SGHTS, CDR2 YDEGEE, per germline. This CDR3 is CASSLYRTGNTIYF. In DNA form, the CDR3 reads TGTGCCAGCAGCTTGTACAGGACTGGAAACACCATATATTTT.

This clonotype was seen ten or more times. V is TRBV9 and J is TRBJ2-5, with 7 bases identical to TRBD2. There are 14 residues in the CDR3. CDR1 and CDR2 (germline): SGDLS, YYNGEE. Trimming took 0 bases from V and 2 from J; bases not matched to a gene: 1. In DNA form, the CDR3 reads TGTGCCAGCAGCGTAGGGGGAGGGCAAGAGACCCAGTACTTC. This gives the protein CASSVGGGQETQYF.

A few counts support this clonotype. The V gene is TRBV12-3 or TRBV12-4, the J gene TRBJ1-5, with TRBD1 as a possible D gene (5 bases). The CDR3 sequence is 18 residues long. V lost 5 bases and J lost 0, with 20 bases in between. CDR3 DNA sequence: TGTGCCAGCAGTCATCCAGGGAAATCAGGATATAGCAATCAGCCCCAGCATTTT. This translates into CASSHPGKSGYSNQPQHF.

The table lists this clonotype with many counts. The gene calls are TRBV4-3 and TRBJ2-1; the D is unclear. Deletions cut 4 bases from V and 7 bases from J, with 8 bases between. This CDR3 has 12 amino acids. Germline CDR1 and CDR2: LGHNA and YSLEER. CDR3 protein: CASSLRTNEQFF. The CDR3 region has the DNA TGCGCCAGCAGCCTCAGGACGAATGAGCAGTTCTTC.

The rearrangement uses TRBV6-5 and TRBJ1-2; 12 bases match TRBD1. V lost 6 bases and J lost 8; bases outside the gene matches: 10. CDR3 length equals 15 residues. Germline V gene data show CDR1 as MNHEY and CDR2 as SVGAGI. DNA of the CDR3: TGTGCCAGCAGCTACGGGGACAGGGGGCAAGGAGGCTACACCTTC. Its translation is CASSYGDRGQGGYTF.